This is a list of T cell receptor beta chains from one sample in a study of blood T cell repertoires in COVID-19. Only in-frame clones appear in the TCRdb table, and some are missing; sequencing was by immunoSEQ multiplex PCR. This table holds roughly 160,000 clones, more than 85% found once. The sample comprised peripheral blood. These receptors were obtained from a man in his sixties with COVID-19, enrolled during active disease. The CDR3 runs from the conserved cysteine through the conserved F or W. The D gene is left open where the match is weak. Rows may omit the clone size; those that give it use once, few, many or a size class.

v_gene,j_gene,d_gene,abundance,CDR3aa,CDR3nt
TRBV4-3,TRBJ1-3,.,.,CASSQDDSSGNTIYF,TGCGCCAGCAGCCAAGATGATAGCTCTGGAAACACCATATATTTT
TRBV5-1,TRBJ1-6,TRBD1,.,CASSLGDSPNSPLHF,TGCGCCAGCAGCTTGGGGGACAGCCCCAATTCACCCCTCCACTTT
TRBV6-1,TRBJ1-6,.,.,CASSDGSGWVLSPLHF,TGTGCCAGCAGTGATGGGTCCGGGTGGGTTTTATCACCCCTCCACTTT
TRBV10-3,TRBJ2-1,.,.,CAISELAPNEQFF,TGTGCCATCAGTGAACTCGCGCCCAATGAGCAGTTCTTC
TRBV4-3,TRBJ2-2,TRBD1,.,CASSQTDRVAAGELFF,TGCGCCAGCAGCCAGACAGACAGGGTGGCCGCCGGGGAGCTGTTTTTT
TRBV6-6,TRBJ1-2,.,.,CASSYPGSTPGYTF,TGTGCCAGCAGTTACCCAGGGTCGACTCCTGGCTACACCTTC
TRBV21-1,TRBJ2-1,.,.,CASSTPDNEQFF,TGTGCCAGCAGCACCCCCGACAATGAGCAGTTCTTC
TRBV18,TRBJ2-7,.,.,CASSPDWGGYEQYF,TGTGCCAGCTCACCAGACTGGGGAGGATACGAGCAGTACTTC
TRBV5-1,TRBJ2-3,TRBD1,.,CASSVTGTDTQYF,TGCGCCAGCAGCGTGACAGGGACAGATACGCAGTATTTT
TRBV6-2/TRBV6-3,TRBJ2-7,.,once,CASSFRDKVNEQYF,TGTGCCAGCAGTTTCCGGGACAAGGTAAACGAGCAGTACTTC
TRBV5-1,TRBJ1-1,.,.,CASSLGGANTEAFF,TGCGCCAGCAGCTTGGGAGGAGCAAACACTGAAGCTTTCTTT
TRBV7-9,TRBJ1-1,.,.,CASSLETGSEAFF,TGTGCCAGCAGCCTAGAAACGGGGTCTGAAGCTTTCTTT
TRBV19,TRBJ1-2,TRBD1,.,CASSPGTGANYGYTF,TGTGCCAGTAGTCCCGGGACAGGGGCTAACTATGGCTACACCTTC
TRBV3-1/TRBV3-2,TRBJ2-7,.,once,CASSQAGVHEQYF,TGTGCCAGCAGCCAAGCGGGGGTCCACGAGCAGTACTTC
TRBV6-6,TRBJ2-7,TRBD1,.,CASRSGQGLNEQYF,TGTGCCAGCAGATCTGGACAGGGTTTAAACGAGCAGTACTTC